Listed below are T cell receptor beta chains from one sample, sequenced in a study of blood T cells in healthy people across ages. TCRdb reprocessed the 5' RACE reads with MiXCR, giving one entry per CDR3 protein. This table has more than 700,000 distinct CDR3 sequences, around half appearing once. Material: blood. Every receptor here comes from a man older than 75 in good health. Each CDR3 is given with its conserved first and last residue. Each record gives: D gene, clone size, V gene, J gene, CDR3 DNA, CDR3 protein. The D gene is left open where the match is weak. Where a row states a size, it is once, few, many or the class of an expanded clone; other rows omit it.

-,-,TRBV20-1,TRBJ2-5,TGCAGTGCTACAGACAGCACCTACGAGCGGTACTTC,CSATDSTYERYF
-,-,TRBV20-1,TRBJ2-2,TGCAGTGCTAGGCCTGGGTCGGGGGCGAACACCGGGGAGCTGTTTTTT,CSARPGSGANTGELFF
-,few,TRBV12-3/TRBV12-4,TRBJ2-5,TGTGCCAGCAGTCCCCGGGCCCTCTTACAAGAGACCCAGTACTTC,CASSPRALLQETQYF
-,-,TRBV9,TRBJ2-3,TGTGCCAGCAGCGCCACTGTTACGACAGATACGCAGTATTTT,CASSATVTTDTQYF
-,few,TRBV7-2,TRBJ2-5,TGTGCCAGCAGCTTCTTATGGGAGACCCAGTACTTC,CASSFLWETQYF
-,-,TRBV3-1,TRBJ2-2,TGTGCCAGCAGCCAAGGGGCAGTAAACGGGGAGCTGTTTTTT,CASSQGAVNGELFF
-,few,TRBV7-6,TRBJ1-1,TGTGCCAGCAGCCAATCTTCTCTTCGTGAAGCTTTCTTT,CASSQSSLREAFF
-,-,TRBV29-1,TRBJ2-2,TGCAGCGTTGAGAGGCGGAAAAACACCGGGGAGCTGTTTTTT,CSVERRKNTGELFF
TRBD1,many,TRBV28,TRBJ1-1,TGTGCCAGCAGTTCAGGGGGTAACCGGGCTTTCTTT,CASSSGGNRAFF
TRBD1,-,TRBV28,TRBJ2-4,TGTGCCAGCAATCCTGGAGACAGGGGAACCAAAAACATTCAGTACTTC,CASNPGDRGTKNIQYF
-,few,TRBV9,TRBJ1-1,TGTGCCAGCAGCGTAGACGGTAGAGCAATGAACACTGAAGCTTTCTTT,CASSVDGRAMNTEAFF
TRBD1,-,TRBV25-1,TRBJ1-5,TGTGCCAGCGACACGTCCTGGACAGGGAGCAATCAGCCCCAGCATTTT,CASDTSWTGSNQPQHF
-,-,TRBV11-2,TRBJ2-7,TGTGCCAGCAGCTTCGGACCTAACTACGAGCAGTACTTC,CASSFGPNYEQYF
TRBD1,-,TRBV5-1,TRBJ2-7,TGCGCCAGCAGCTTAGGACAGGGAACCGCCTACGAGCAGTACTTC,CASSLGQGTAYEQYF
-,-,TRBV20-1,TRBJ1-6,TGCAGTGCGGGCACGGACGGAGCGGTAGGACCCCTCCACTTT,CSAGTDGAVGPLHF
-,few,TRBV12-3/TRBV12-4,TRBJ2-1,TGTGCCAGCAACGACGGGGGATACAATGAGCAGTTCTTC,CASNDGGYNEQFF
TRBD2,many,TRBV7-8,TRBJ2-3,TGTGCCAGCAGCTTAGGTCTAGCGGTGAGCACAGATACGCAGTATTTT,CASSLGLAVSTDTQYF
TRBD2,-,TRBV7-9,TRBJ2-1,TGTGCCAGCAGCTTATGGTCAGCGGGAGTTGACAATGAGCAGTTCTTC,CASSLWSAGVDNEQFF
-,-,TRBV5-1,TRBJ2-7,TGCGCCAGCAGCTCATCCGGGGGAGAGGCCTACGAGCAGTACTTC,CASSSSGGEAYEQYF
TRBD2,once,TRBV6-5,TRBJ2-3,TGTGCCAGCAGTTCCTTAGCGGGGGGGCAGCAAGATACGCAGTATTTT,CASSSLAGGQQDTQYF
TRBD1,-,TRBV3-1,TRBJ2-1,TGTGCCAGCAGCCGAGGACAGGGGCAGAGCTCCTACAATGAGCAGTTCTTC,CASSRGQGQSSYNEQFF
TRBD2,-,TRBV7-9,TRBJ2-1,TGTGCCAGCAGCTTGGGACTAGCGGGAGTCCAGTTCTTC,CASSLGLAGVQFF
TRBD2,once,TRBV20-1,TRBJ2-5,TGCAGTGCGGCTAGCGGGACCTACGGAAAAGGGGAGCAGTACTTC,CSAASGTYGKGEQYF
-,few,TRBV2,TRBJ2-3,TGTGCCAGCAGTGGGGTCCTAAGAGGAGATACGCAGTATTTT,CASSGVLRGDTQYF